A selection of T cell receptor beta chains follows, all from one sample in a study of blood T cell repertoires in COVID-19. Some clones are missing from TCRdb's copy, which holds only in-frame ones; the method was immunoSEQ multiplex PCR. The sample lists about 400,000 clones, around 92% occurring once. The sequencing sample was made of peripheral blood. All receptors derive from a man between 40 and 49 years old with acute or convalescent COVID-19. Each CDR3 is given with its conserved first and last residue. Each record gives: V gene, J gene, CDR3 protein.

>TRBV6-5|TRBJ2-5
CASSPRDVETQYF
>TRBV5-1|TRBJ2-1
CASSLTGEVTEQFF
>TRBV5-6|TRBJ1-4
CASSSGDRVNEKLFF
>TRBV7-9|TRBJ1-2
CASSLIRTGNYGYTF
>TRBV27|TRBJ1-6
CASSYSGAPLHF
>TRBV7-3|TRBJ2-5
CASSLTYGETQYF
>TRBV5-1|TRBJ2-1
CASSPLTSGRGEQFF
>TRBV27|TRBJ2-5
CASSLRWTGGLGKETQYF
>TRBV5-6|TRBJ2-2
CASSLVQRTGELFF
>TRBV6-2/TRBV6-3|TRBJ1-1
CASSYSISGTEAFF
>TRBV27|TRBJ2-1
CASSSLLAAYYNEQFF
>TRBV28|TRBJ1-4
CASSETGNEKLFF
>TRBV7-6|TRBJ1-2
CASSPQGWGGSNYGYTF
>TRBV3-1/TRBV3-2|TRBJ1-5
CASSQGRPPMESNQPQHF
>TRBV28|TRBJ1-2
CASSFSGSGYTF
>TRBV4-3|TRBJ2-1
CASSQEFGGGPDEQFF
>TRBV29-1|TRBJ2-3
CSVSSGGTDTQYF
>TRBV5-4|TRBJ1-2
CASSFLTGVDGYTF
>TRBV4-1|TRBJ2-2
CASSHPAGELFF
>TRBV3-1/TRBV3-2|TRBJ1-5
CASSQARKRTNNQPQHF
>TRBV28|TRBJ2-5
CASSSQLVGVETQYF
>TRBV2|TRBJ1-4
CASNSSPGGIHEKLFF
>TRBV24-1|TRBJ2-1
CATSDPGQGAYNEQFF
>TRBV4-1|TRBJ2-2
CASSQDIRLNTGELFF
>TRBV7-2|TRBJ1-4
CASSALGGGSYEKLFF
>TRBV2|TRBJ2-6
CASIQAVRASGANVLTF